This TCR beta chain is from a study of regulatory T cells in long-lasting Graves disease. Across the whole study: The antithyroid drugs taken by newly diagnosed Graves' patients had been used for under 3 months. Findings and caveats of the study: TRBV28 was favored in persistent disease, as were TRBJ1-2 and TRBJ2-5.

This clonotype was found many times. Its specificity is unknown. Building of the TCR beta libraries involved iRepertoire HTBI primers and Arm-PCR of CDR3 regions. Using its own MiXCR run on the multiplex PCR reads, TCRdb lists one record per CDR3 protein. The data hold around 400,000 distinct CDR3 sequences, with roughly 16% observed a single time. Trimming left V 1 base short and J 3 bases short, with 9 bases between. Germline-derived CDR1 and CDR2 are SGHAT and FQDESV (reference sequence). The CDR3 is 14 amino acids. Time point: newly diagnosed GD, antithyroid drugs for less than 3 months. PBMC-derived RNA was used for the TCR library. Staff took roughly 8.1 milliliters of peripheral blood and put it into EDTA tubes.

The sequence derives from a female donor with Graves disease. This sequence joins TRBV11-1 and TRBJ2-5; D is tentatively TRBD1 or TRBD2 (5 bases each). Sequences were derived from peripheral blood mononuclear cells (PBMCs), sampled at new diagnosis, from a patient treated with antithyroid drugs. CDR3 region: CASSLVGREETQYF. CDR3 bases: TGTGCCAGCAGCTTAGTGGGACGAGAAGAGACCCAGTACTTC.